This is a list of T cell receptor beta chains from one sample in a study of T cells in Graves' hyperthyroidism and ophthalmopathy. From the multiplex PCR reads, TCRdb called clonotypes with MiXCR, one entry per CDR3 protein. The sample includes hundreds of thousands of distinct CDR3 sequences, about 20% of them seen just once. Material for sequencing was blood. These receptors were collected from a man in his forties or fifties with Graves' ophthalmopathy. Both conserved end residues are part of each CDR3. A D gene is named only where the DNA matches it firmly.

CDR3aa	j_gene	d_gene	v_gene
CASSVATGSGANVLTF	TRBJ2-6	.	TRBV9
CSARRGHRDEKLFF	TRBJ1-4	.	TRBV20-1
CASSLALDTYGYTF	TRBJ1-2	.	TRBV7-2
CASSHYSGRNTGELFF	TRBJ2-2	TRBD2	TRBV11-2
CSARDQNGRDRKETQYF	TRBJ2-5	TRBD1	TRBV20-1
CASSEARGVHTEAFF	TRBJ1-1	.	TRBV2
CASSPAGSRYNEQFF	TRBJ2-1	.	TRBV3-1
CASSWGTGSNTDTQYF	TRBJ2-3	TRBD1	TRBV7-9
CASSSQGQSNYGYTF	TRBJ1-2	.	TRBV7-8
CASTDRVDGYTF	TRBJ1-2	TRBD1	TRBV6-1
CASSYWGGKDEQFF	TRBJ2-1	TRBD2	TRBV6-6
CASSRSVGGGQSYEQYF	TRBJ2-7	.	TRBV4-1
CASSRGLRDIQYF	TRBJ2-4	.	TRBV7-2
CASSPGVTDTQYF	TRBJ2-3	.	TRBV18
CASSFSGDRGYTF	TRBJ1-2	.	TRBV5-4
CASSYELGTPSNTEAFF	TRBJ1-1	.	TRBV6-5
CASSPGTSALYEQYF	TRBJ2-7	.	TRBV11-2
CAISEMTGVLGTEASF	TRBJ1-1	TRBD1	TRBV10-3
CASSLSDYSPLHF	TRBJ1-6	.	TRBV4-3
CASSVLTSGTETQYF	TRBJ2-5	TRBD2	TRBV3-1
CASSLSRPYEQYF	TRBJ2-7	.	TRBV11-2
CASSPLGQTLVGANVLTF	TRBJ2-6	.	TRBV27
CASSEGGFSLTEAFF	TRBJ1-1	.	TRBV6-1
CASSLRAGTSASNEQFF	TRBJ2-1	.	TRBV14
CAWSGGAGRYNEQFF	TRBJ2-1	.	TRBV30
CASSFSGQGARAEAFF	TRBJ1-1	TRBD1	TRBV7-9